The 9 T cell receptor beta chains presented below share a single source sample, sequenced in a study of cytomegalovirus exposure and HLA in healthy donors. PCR used 60 Vbeta primers and 13 Jbeta primers. Using immunoSEQ multiplex PCR, the repertoire was profiled, and TCRdb retains in-frame clones only, with some absent. Of about 160,000 clones detected, roughly 80% appear once; the ten largest clones hold roughly 2%. The sequenced sample was PBMCs. These receptors were collected from a female donor in good health and CMV-seronegative.

This rearrangement joins TRBV2 to TRBJ2-7; D uncertain. Germline CDR1 and CDR2: SNHLY and FYNNEI. V shed 2 bases and J shed 6 bases, with 14 bases lying between them. This CDR3 comprises 14 residues. CDR3 sequence: CASSERSVSGEQYF. In nucleotides, the CDR3 is TGTGCCAGCAGTGAAAGAAGTGTCTCGGGCGAGCAGTACTTC.

The chain carries TRBV7-6 and TRBJ2-5; TRBD2 aligns across 12 bases. The length of the CDR3 is 17 residues. V lost 11 bases and J lost 5; bases outside the gene matches: 18. From germline, CDR1 is SGHVS and CDR2 FNYEAQ. CDR3 region: CASNGASGRAGKETQYF. The DNA for the CDR3 is TGTGCCTCCAACGGGGCTAGCGGGAGGGCCGGGAAGGAGACCCAGTACTTC.

This clone was observed a few times. The chain links TRBV10-1 to TRBJ1-1; 7 positions match TRBD1. CDR3 length: 13 residues. Per germline, CDR1 WNHNN and CDR2 SYGVQD (reference sequence). J gave up 2 bases and V 6 bases, and 3 bases lay outside the gene matches. CDR3 bases: TGCGCCAGCAGACAGGGGCTAAACACTGAAGCTTTCTTT. It is translated as CASRQGLNTEAFF.

This clone occurred a few times. This chain links TRBV4-2 with TRBJ2-1; 8 nucleotides line up with TRBD2. Germline CDR1 LGHNA, CDR2 YNFKEQ. This CDR3 has 16 amino acids. With V trimmed by 1 base and J by 0 bases, 2 bases remained unmatched. CDR3 in amino acids: CASSQGLASSYNEQFF. The CDR3 DNA reads as TGTGCCAGCAGCCAAGGACTAGCGAGCTCCTACAATGAGCAGTTCTTC.

This sequence joins TRBV11-3 and TRBJ1-1; D call uncertain. CDR1 and CDR2 (germline): SGHNT, YENEEA. The CDR3 contains 14 residues. Deletions cut 5 bases from V and 1 base from J, with 11 bases between. CDR3 sequence reads: CASSAPNKNTEAFF. In nucleotides, the CDR3 is TGTGCCAGCAGCGCCCCCAACAAGAACACTGAAGCTTTCTTT.

CDR3 nucleotide sequence: TGTGCCACCGCGCGGCTGGACAGGGGAAACACCATATATTTT. Amino acid sequence: CATARLDRGNTIYF. The rearrangement joins TRBV19 to TRBJ1-3, with 7 bases that match TRBD1. The CDR3 is 14 amino acids. J was trimmed by 4 bases and V by 10 bases; bases with no gene match: 10. CDR1 LNHDA and CDR2 SQIVND come from the germline V gene (reference sequence).

The chain is built from TRBV29-1 and TRBJ2-3, with TRBD1 matching over 7 bases. Germline assignment: CDR1 SQVTM and CDR2 ANQGSEA. The V and J ends lost 5 bases and 2 bases, in that order; junction bases with no gene match: 4. The CDR3 has 13 amino acids. CDR3 protein: CSVLTGNTDTQYF. The CDR3 DNA is TGCAGCGTTTTGACAGGGAACACAGATACGCAGTATTTT.

This chain links TRBV5-1 with TRBJ2-3; a possible D gene is TRBD2 (6 bases). V shed 4 bases and J shed 1 base, with 13 bases lying between them. The CDR3 loop spans 15 amino acids. The germline V gene encodes CDR1 SGHRS and CDR2 YFSETQ. CDR3 amino acids: CASSRGGVGTDTQYF. CDR3 coding DNA: TGCGCCAGCAGCCGCGGAGGGGTTGGCACAGATACGCAGTATTTT.

The chain recombines TRBV13 with TRBJ1-1; no firm D call. The CDR3 has 14 residues. Per the germline V gene, CDR1 is PRHDT and CDR2 is FYEKMQ (reference sequence). Trimming shortened V by 1 base and J by 0 bases, and 6 bases separated the two germline ends. CDR3 bases: TGTGCCAGCAGCTTAGATCAGATGAACACTGAAGCTTTCTTT. Encoded protein: CASSLDQMNTEAFF.